These T cell receptor beta chains were read from a single sample in a study of cytomegalovirus exposure and HLA in healthy donors. TCRdb's table, derived via immunoSEQ multiplex PCR, lists solely in-frame clones and lacks some. The sample holds roughly 84,000 clones, around three fifths seen once. The sample consisted of PBMCs. The receptors stem from a woman aged 40 to 55 in good health and CMV-seropositive. Both conserved end residues are part of each CDR3. A D gene is named only where the DNA matches it firmly. Clone size, where shown, is once, few, many, or a class for clones that have expanded.

len	v_gene	abundance	d_gene	j_gene	CDR3aa	CDR3nt
18	TRBV7-2	-	TRBD2	TRBJ2-3	CASSLVLAGGLSTDTQYF	TGTGCCAGCAGCTTAGTTCTAGCGGGAGGACTTAGCACAGATACGCAGTATTTT
16	TRBV6-5	few	TRBD2	TRBJ2-1	CASSSDSGSLYNEQFF	TGTGCCAGCAGTTCGGATAGCGGGAGCTTGTATAATGAGCAGTTCTTC
15	TRBV5-1	-	TRBD1	TRBJ1-2	CASSSGQGGPLGYTF	TGCGCCAGCAGCTCCGGACAGGGGGGTCCGTTAGGCTACACCTTC
16	TRBV5-1	-	-	TRBJ1-1	CASSARGELRNTEAFF	TGCGCCAGCAGCGCCAGGGGTGAATTAAGGAACACTGAAGCTTTCTTT
15	TRBV6-5	-	-	TRBJ1-5	CASSYGQGINQPQHF	TGTGCCAGCAGTTACGGGCAGGGAATTAATCAGCCCCAGCATTTT
14	TRBV19	-	TRBD1	TRBJ2-5	CASRKTGGRETQYF	TGTGCCAGTAGAAAGACAGGGGGCAGAGAGACCCAGTACTTC
16	TRBV5-1	-	TRBD1	TRBJ2-2	CASSSGQGYQAGELFF	TGCGCCAGCAGCTCGGGACAGGGGTATCAAGCCGGGGAGCTGTTTTTT
16	TRBV4-1	-	-	TRBJ2-1	CASSQGRGVGYNEQFF	TGCGCCAGCAGCCAAGGGAGGGGAGTGGGCTACAATGAGCAGTTCTTC
11	TRBV29-1	few	-	TRBJ2-7	CSVDKGREQYF	TGCAGCGTTGATAAGGGGCGCGAGCAGTACTTC
14	TRBV4-1	-	-	TRBJ1-1	CASSKKDLNTEAFF	TGCGCCAGCAGCAAGAAGGACTTGAACACTGAAGCTTTCTTT
16	TRBV5-1	once	-	TRBJ1-4	CASSPTRVGTNEKLFF	TGCGCCAGCAGCCCGACTAGGGTAGGGACTAATGAAAAACTGTTTTTT
16	TRBV28	few	-	TRBJ2-7	CASSSASVPSSYEQYF	TGTGCCAGCAGTTCCGCGAGCGTCCCTAGCTCCTACGAGCAGTACTTC
15	TRBV5-1	-	TRBD1	TRBJ2-7	CASSLGGQASYEQYF	TGCGCCAGCAGCTTGGGGGGACAGGCGTCCTACGAGCAGTACTTC
14	TRBV5-1	few	-	TRBJ1-3	CASSPQSSGNTIYF	TGCGCCAGCAGCCCACAGAGCTCTGGAAACACCATATATTTT
13	TRBV9	-	-	TRBJ1-2	CASSVPGGYGYTF	TGTGCCAGCAGCGTACCGGGCGGGTATGGCTACACCTTC
15	TRBV27	-	-	TRBJ2-7	CASRLIWDTSYEQYF	TGTGCCAGCAGACTAATATGGGACACCTCCTACGAGCAGTACTTC
16	TRBV6-1	medium-sized	TRBD1	TRBJ2-6	CASSESGGSGANVLTF	TGTGCCAGCAGTGAATCAGGGGGCTCTGGGGCCAACGTCCTGACTTTC
16	TRBV6-5	-	TRBD1	TRBJ1-2	CAGSYSLQGAHYGYTF	TGTGCCGGCAGTTACTCGTTACAGGGGGCCCACTATGGCTACACCTTC
13	TRBV18	-	-	TRBJ2-5	CASSRDQSGEQYF	TGTGCCAGCTCACGGGATCAATCAGGGGAGCAGTACTTC
12	TRBV18	-	-	TRBJ2-3	CASSPEVGTQYF	TGTGCCAGCTCACCAGAGGTAGGCACGCAGTATTTT
17	TRBV6-4	few	TRBD1	TRBJ2-1	CASSPGQGTGGHNEQFF	TGTGCCAGCAGCCCTGGACAGGGGACAGGGGGCCACAATGAGCAGTTCTTC
17	TRBV7-2	few	-	TRBJ2-3	CASSPRGAGGHTDTQYF	TGTGCCAGCAGCCCCAGGGGGGCGGGAGGTCACACAGATACGCAGTATTTT
11	TRBV20-1	few	-	TRBJ1-5	CSASAGGPQHF	TGCAGTGCCTCCGCGGGGGGGCCCCAGCATTTT
15	TRBV5-1	-	TRBD2	TRBJ2-5	CARPGGGRKRSTQYF	TGCGCCAGACCGGGGGGGGGCCGAAAAAGGTCGACCCAGTACTTC
13	TRBV21-1	-	-	TRBJ1-1	CASTLQGGTEAFF	TGTGCCAGCACCTTACAGGGTGGCACTGAAGCTTTCTTT
13	TRBV6-6	few	-	TRBJ2-5	CASSRDLLETQYF	TGTGCCAGCAGTCGCGACTTACTCGAGACCCAGTACTTC
13	TRBV30	once	-	TRBJ2-7	CAWSGGFGYEQYF	TGTGCCTGGAGTGGCGGATTCGGATACGAGCAGTACTTC
17	TRBV7-2	-	-	TRBJ2-4	CASSLFARTLAKNIQYF	TGTGCCAGCAGCTTATTTGCCCGAACTCTAGCCAAAAACATTCAGTACTTC
17	TRBV4-1	-	TRBD1	TRBJ2-5	CASSQGSRDRGGETQYF	TGCGCCAGCAGCCAAGGATCTCGGGACAGGGGTGGGGAGACCCAGTACTTC
17	TRBV27	-	-	TRBJ2-6	CASSYHPVGPGANVLTF	TGTGCCAGCAGTTACCATCCCGTGGGGCCTGGGGCCAACGTCCTGACTTTC
12	TRBV19	-	-	TRBJ2-7	CASREEPYEQYF	TGTGCCAGTAGGGAGGAGCCCTACGAGCAGTACTTC
14	TRBV19	few	TRBD2	TRBJ2-1	CASRSGRLYNEQFF	TGTGCCAGTCGTAGCGGGAGGCTCTACAATGAGCAGTTCTTC
15	TRBV5-6	-	-	TRBJ2-5	CASILWSGVGETQYF	TGTGCCAGCATTCTTTGGTCGGGAGTGGGAGAGACCCAGTACTTC
15	TRBV18	-	TRBD1	TRBJ1-5	CASSLNRGENQPQHF	TGTGCCAGCTCCCTTAACAGGGGGGAGAATCAGCCCCAGCATTTT
17	TRBV5-3	few	-	TRBJ2-7	CARSPLLGSGLSYEQYF	TGTGCCAGAAGCCCGTTATTGGGTAGCGGTCTCTCCTACGAGCAGTACTTC
14	TRBV5-1	-	TRBD1	TRBJ1-1	CASSIDRVETEAFF	TGCGCCAGCAGCATCGACAGGGTTGAGACTGAAGCTTTCTTT
15	TRBV30	-	-	TRBJ1-4	CAWSRRGLANEKLFF	TGTGCCTGGAGTCGGAGGGGTCTCGCAAATGAAAAACTGTTTTTT
12	TRBV7-9	few	-	TRBJ1-1	CASSRESGEAFF	TGTGCCAGCAGCCGCGAATCAGGGGAAGCTTTCTTT
16	TRBV6-1	-	-	TRBJ2-7	CASSEAGTNGRGEQYF	TGTGCCAGCAGTGAAGCGGGTACGAACGGGAGAGGCGAGCAGTACTTC
14	TRBV4-3	few	-	TRBJ2-7	CASSQEKWGREQYF	TGCGCCAGCAGCCAAGAGAAATGGGGCCGGGAGCAGTACTTC
14	TRBV5-1	-	-	TRBJ2-3	CASSLEELTDTQYF	TGCGCCAGCAGCTTGGAAGAACTAACAGATACGCAGTATTTT
11	TRBV7-2	-	-	TRBJ2-3	CASSAAEREYF	TGTGCCAGCAGCGCCGCGGAGCGGGAGTATTTT
16	TRBV7-9	-	-	TRBJ2-2	CASSLGLSLNTGELFF	TGTGCCAGCAGCTTAGGTCTTTCTTTGAACACCGGGGAGCTGTTTTTT
16	TRBV4-3	once	TRBD1	TRBJ2-1	CASSQDPGQGTSEQFF	TGCGCCAGCAGCCAAGATCCTGGACAGGGCACAAGTGAGCAGTTCTTC
17	TRBV27	-	-	TRBJ1-2	CASSPSAGEGSNYGYTF	TGTGCCAGCAGCCCCTCGGCAGGGGAGGGTTCTAACTATGGCTACACCTTC
14	TRBV6-4	-	TRBD1	TRBJ2-1	CASRGQGPGGEQFF	TGTGCCAGCCGAGGACAGGGGCCAGGTGGTGAGCAGTTCTTC
15	TRBV4-3	-	-	TRBJ2-5	CASSQDPGSEETQYF	TGCGCCAGCAGCCAAGATCCGGGGTCGGAAGAGACCCAGTACTTC
14	TRBV4-3	-	-	TRBJ2-1	CASSRGSSYNEQFF	TGCGCCAGCAGCCGAGGTAGCTCCTACAATGAGCAGTTCTTC
14	TRBV5-1	few	-	TRBJ1-4	CASSLQAGNEKLFF	TGCGCCAGCAGCTTGCAGGCAGGGAATGAAAAACTGTTTTTT
13	TRBV28	few	TRBD1	TRBJ1-2	CASRRLTGDGYTF	TGTGCCAGCAGGCGCTTAACAGGGGACGGCTACACCTTC
16	TRBV29-1	few	-	TRBJ1-4	CSVEDRKLGGGEKLFF	TGCAGCGTTGAAGATAGGAAGCTTGGGGGAGGAGAAAAACTGTTTTTT
15	TRBV28	few	TRBD2	TRBJ2-3	CASSFSGLGADTQYF	TGTGCCAGCAGTTTTTCGGGACTAGGGGCAGATACGCAGTATTTT
13	TRBV7-9	-	TRBD1	TRBJ1-2	CASSRQGALGYTF	TGTGCCAGCAGCCGACAGGGGGCGCTTGGCTACACCTTC
12	TRBV7-9	-	TRBD1	TRBJ1-1	CASSGQGQEAFF	TGTGCCAGCAGCGGTCAGGGACAGGAAGCTTTCTTT
15	TRBV2	-	TRBD2	TRBJ2-7	CASSEALLAGDEQYF	TGTGCCAGCAGTGAAGCTTTGCTAGCGGGGGACGAGCAGTACTTC